The 24 T cell receptor beta chains presented below share a single source sample, sequenced in a study of T cells after yellow fever vaccination. One entry per CDR3 protein, called by TCRdb with MiXCR from the 5' RACE reads. The repertoire holds 500,000 to 700,000 distinct CDR3 sequences, with over 15% as singletons. Here the sequenced sample was PBMCs, taken 15 days after the yellow fever booster vaccination. These receptors originate from a man aged 25 to 45 who received the YFV17D yellow fever vaccine.

This clonotype was observed a single time. The V call is TRBV27, the J call TRBJ2-5; a possible D gene is TRBD2 (6 bases). This CDR3 region has 15 residues. The germline V and J ends were trimmed by 1 base and 6 bases, with 15 bases remaining between them. Germline assignment: CDR1 MNHEY and CDR2 SMNVEV (reference sequence). CDR3 coding DNA: TGTGCCAGCAGTTTATACCTAGCGCCGGGAAAGACCCAGTACTTC. Residues: CASSLYLAPGKTQYF.

Only a few counts were recorded for this clonotype. The rearrangement joins TRBV7-8 to TRBJ2-1; 7 nucleotides match TRBD2. With 4 bases clipped from V and 1 base from J, the junction kept 7 bases outside the gene matches. The CDR3 runs to 16 residues. The germline CDR1 and CDR2 sequences are SGHVS and FQNEAQ. The CDR3 region has the DNA TGTGCCAGCAGCTCCTTAGCGGGCCCGTCCTACAATGAGCAGTTCTTC. Its translation: CASSSLAGPSYNEQFF.

CDR3 in amino acids: CSARTENTFIYEQYF. The DNA for the CDR3 is TGCAGTGCGCGGACAGAGAATACTTTTATCTACGAGCAGTACTTC. The rearrangement joins TRBV20-1 to TRBJ2-7, with TRBD1 as a possible D gene (6 bases). This CDR3 has 15 amino acids. The germline V gene has CDR1 DFQATT and CDR2 SNEGSKA (reference sequence). The V end lost 6 bases, the J end lost 3 bases, and 21 bases lay between the germline ends.

At least ten counts were recorded for this clonotype. This rearrangement joins TRBV6-5 to TRBJ2-1; weak D call: TRBD2 (6 bases). V was trimmed by 5 bases and J by 4 bases, leaving 15 bases between them. This CDR3 spans 15 amino acids. Germline-derived CDR1 and CDR2 are MNHEY and SVGAGI. DNA of the CDR3: TGTGCCAGCAGTAGGCCCCGCGGGAATTACAATGAGCAGTTCTTC. Protein sequence: CASSRPRGNYNEQFF.

The V and J genes are TRBV20-1 and TRBJ2-5, with TRBD1 matching 7 bases. Germline lookup yields CDR1 DFQATT and CDR2 SNEGSKA (reference sequence). V gave up 0 bases and J gave up 4 bases; unmatched junction bases: 14. The CDR3 length is 17 residues. The CDR3 DNA is TGCAGTGCTAGAGATCCCTTGACAGGGTTGTCGGGAGAGACCCAGTACTTC. Protein sequence: CSARDPLTGLSGETQYF.

This clonotype was observed once. The junction does not match germline at one end; this may be a read error. The chain has TRBV6-1 and TRBJ2-7; D perhaps matches TRBD2 (6 bases). The germline CDR1 and CDR2 sequences are MNHNS and SASEGT. This CDR3 is 14 amino acids long. The CDR3 loop reads CASRRDFSSDEQYF. The CDR3 region has the DNA TGTGCCAGCAGACGGGACTTTTCCTCCGACGAGCAGTACTTC.

This clonotype was observed a handful of times. The genes are TRBV7-2 and TRBJ1-4; D not resolved. V was clipped by 4 bases and J by 8 bases, with 20 bases between them. CDR1 and CDR2 from the germline V gene are SGHTA and FQGNSA. This CDR3 comprises 16 residues. CDR3 DNA sequence: TGTGCCAGCAGCTCCCCCGGTGGTTCAATGCAGGAAAAACTGTTTTTT. Its protein product is CASSSPGGSMQEKLFF.

This chain connects TRBV19 to TRBJ1-1, with D maybe TRBD1 (5 bases). Between the trimmed V and J ends, which lost 3 bases and 1 base, there was a span of 15 bases. Germline V gene lookup returns CDR1 LNHDA and CDR2 SQIVND (reference sequence). There are 16 residues in the CDR3. Written as DNA, the CDR3 is TGTGCCAGTAGTATTTTTCTGGTCCAGGGGAACACTGAAGCTTTCTTT. This codes for CASSIFLVQGNTEAFF.

This clonotype showed up many times. This chain links TRBV29-1 with TRBJ2-3; tentative D call: TRBD1 (5 bases). CDR3 length equals 14 residues. CDR1 is SQVTM and CDR2 is ANQGSEA in the germline V gene. The ends were cut back, 0 bases at V and 1 base at J, with 8 bases in the middle. The CDR3: CSVEDGAGTDTQYF. The CDR3 DNA reads TGCAGCGTTGAAGATGGGGCGGGCACAGATACGCAGTATTTT.

This clonotype was counted only a few times. This chain joins TRBV28 and TRBJ2-3, with unresolved D. This CDR3 has 12 amino acids. V was cut by 7 bases and J by 5 bases, with 10 bases left in between. The germline CDR1 and CDR2 sequences are MDHEN and SYDVKM. Here the CDR3 reads CASTQPGDTQYF. In DNA form, the CDR3 reads TGTGCCAGCACCCAACCGGGAGATACGCAGTATTTT. The full variable domain, with the rest looked up from reference TRBV28 and TRBJ2-3, is DVKVTQSSRYLVKRTGEKVFLECVQDMDHENMFWYRQDPGLGLRLIYFSYDVKMKEKGDIPEGYSVSREKKERFSLILESASTNQTSMYLCASTQPGDTQYFGPGTRLTVL.

V and J are TRBV29-1 and TRBJ1-1; possibly TRBD1 for D (6 bases). Germline CDR1 and CDR2: SQVTM and ANQGSEA. The V and J ends lost 6 bases and 2 bases respectively, with 13 bases between them. There are 13 residues in the CDR3. DNA of the CDR3: TGCAGCGTAAGACAGGACCTAAACACTGAAGCTTTCTTT. Translated: CSVRQDLNTEAFF.

The chain recombines TRBV7-2 with TRBJ2-1; 9 bases are shared with TRBD1. V shed 6 bases and J 7 bases; nucleotides not matched to a gene: 13. This CDR3 is 16 amino acids long. Germline V gene sequence: CDR1 SGHTA, CDR2 FQGNSA. The CDR3 loop reads CASSKQQGAKLNEQFF. Here the CDR3 DNA reads TGTGCCAGCAGTAAACAACAGGGGGCGAAGCTTAATGAGCAGTTCTTC. Looking up the rest from reference TRBV7-2 and TRBJ2-1 gives the full variable domain: GAGVSQSPSNKVTEKGKDVELRCDPISGHTALYWYRQSLGQGLEFLIYFQGNSAPDKSGLPSDRFSAERTGGSVSTLTIQRTQQEDSAVYLCASSKQQGAKLNEQFFGPGTRLTVL.

This sequence joins TRBV6-2 or TRBV6-3 and TRBJ2-7, with D perhaps TRBD2 (5 bases). The CDR3 has 13 amino acids. Germline V gene data show CDR1 as MNHEY and CDR2 as SVGEGT. V was clipped by 6 bases and J by 0 bases, with 9 bases between them. The CDR3 nucleotides read TGTGCCAGCAGAAGAGGGATCTCCTACGAGCAGTACTTC. The encoded protein is CASRRGISYEQYF.

A few counts support this clonotype. The V call is TRBV20-1, the J call TRBJ2-7, with D perhaps TRBD2 (6 bases). The CDR3 extends over 15 amino acids. Germline values: CDR1 DFQATT, CDR2 SNEGSKA (reference sequence). Trimming took 5 bases from V and 0 from J, leaving 17 bases between them. CDR3 loop: CSAVPGGSRSYEQYF. CDR3 coding DNA: TGCAGTGCTGTCCCTGGGGGGTCCCGCTCCTACGAGCAGTACTTC.

This chain connects TRBV15 to TRBJ2-7, with 8 nucleotides matching TRBD2. The CDR3 consists of 15 residues. CDR1 and CDR2 from the germline V gene are LNHNV and YYDKDF (reference sequence). J lost 2 bases, V lost 1 base, and 4 bases had no gene match. Here the CDR3 reads CATSRAPAGAYEQYF. In DNA form, the CDR3 reads TGTGCCACCAGCAGAGCACCAGCGGGAGCCTACGAGCAGTACTTC. The whole variable domain, filled in from reference TRBV15 and TRBJ2-7, reads DAMVIQNPRYQVTQFGKPVTLSCSQTLNHNVMYWYQQKSSQAPKLLFHYYDKDFNNEADTPDNFQSRRPNTSFCFLDIRSPGLGDTAMYLCATSRAPAGAYEQYFGPGTRLTVT.

V gene TRBV24-1 combines with J gene TRBJ2-1; weak D call: TRBD1 (7 bases). The CDR3 is 16 amino acids. Germline V gene data show CDR1 as KGHDR and CDR2 as SFDVKD. Trimming shortened V by 3 bases and J by 7 bases, and 18 bases separated the two germline ends. The CDR3 bases are TGTGCCACCAGTGATGAAAGGCGGGACAGAGGAAATGAGCAGTTCTTC. Its protein product is CATSDERRDRGNEQFF.

V usage is TRBV7-2 and J usage is TRBJ1-1, with D perhaps TRBD1 (5 bases). The germline gives CDR1 SGHTA, CDR2 FQGNSA. V gave up 5 bases and J gave up 4 bases, with 11 bases separating them. This CDR3 has 13 amino acids. The DNA of the CDR3 is TGTGCCAGCAGCCCCACCAGGGTCACTGAAGCTTTCTTT. Its protein product is CASSPTRVTEAFF.

This clonotype has more than one count but fewer than ten. The V and J genes are TRBV20-1 and TRBJ2-4; 10 bases agree with TRBD2. This CDR3 comprises 16 residues. Looked up from germline, CDR1 is DFQATT and CDR2 is SNEGSKA (reference sequence). V lost 3 bases to trimming and J lost 3 bases; unmatched junction nucleotides: 8. The CDR3 DNA sequence: TGCAGTGCTAGTCCTAGCGGGAGTGGAGGCAAAAACATTCAGTACTTC. As protein: CSASPSGSGGKNIQYF.

V is TRBV10-3 and J is TRBJ2-7; 11 positions agree with TRBD2. Per the germline V gene, CDR1 is ENHRY and CDR2 is SYGVKD. V shed 0 bases and J 6 bases; nucleotides not matched to a gene: 13. This CDR3 has 18 residues. The CDR3 bases are TGTGCCATCAGTGAGTCCCTTCGGCTAGCGGGAGGTTTTTCCGAGCAGTACTTC. Translation gives CAISESLRLAGGFSEQYF.

The chain couples TRBV20-1 to TRBJ2-1; D is possibly TRBD1 or TRBD2 (5 bases each). CDR1 DFQATT and CDR2 SNEGSKA come from the germline V gene (reference sequence). The CDR3 has 15 amino acids. Trimming left V 3 bases short and J 5 bases short, with 17 bases between. CDR3 sequence (DNA): TGCAGTGCTAGTGGGGGAACAATCGGCCACAATGAGCAGTTCTTC. Protein: CSASGGTIGHNEQFF.

A few counts support this clonotype. The gene calls are TRBV20-1 and TRBJ2-1; the match to TRBD2 covers 7 bases. Trimming removed 3 bases from V and 2 bases from J; junction bases left unmatched: 1. Germline loops: CDR1 DFQATT, CDR2 SNEGSKA (reference sequence). This CDR3 has 13 amino acids. The CDR3 DNA is TGCAGTGCTAGCGGGAGGCCCTACAATGAGCAGTTCTTC. As protein: CSASGRPYNEQFF.

The table lists this clonotype with a few counts. The chain combines TRBV7-2 with TRBJ1-1; D call uncertain. Germline loops: CDR1 SGHTA, CDR2 FQGNSA. The CDR3 extends over 16 amino acids. Trimming left V 0 bases short and J 1 base short, with 12 bases between. The CDR3 DNA reads TGTGCCAGCAGCTTAGCCCCCTCGGGCCCGAACACTGAAGCTTTCTTT. Translation: CASSLAPSGPNTEAFF.

The gene calls are TRBV10-3 and TRBJ2-7; 14 bases line up with TRBD2. The CDR3 totals 18 residues. V gave up 5 bases and J gave up 3 bases; unmatched junction bases: 12. Germline lookup yields CDR1 ENHRY and CDR2 SYGVKD. CDR3 region: CAISQGTSGRGALYEQYF. CDR3 DNA: TGTGCCATCAGTCAAGGGACTAGCGGGAGAGGGGCCCTCTACGAGCAGTACTTC.

This chain uses TRBV7-2 with TRBJ2-2; 9 bases are shared with TRBD1. With V trimmed by 1 base and J by 4 bases, 1 base remained unmatched. There are 15 residues in the CDR3. The germline V gene has CDR1 SGHTA and CDR2 FQGNSA. CDR3 loop: CASSLGDRVTGELFF. CDR3 bases: TGTGCCAGCAGCTTAGGGGACAGGGTCACCGGGGAGCTGTTTTTT.